Sequencing of this T cell receptor (beta chain) was carried out in a study of low-dose radiotherapy and immunotherapy resistance in tumors. This clonotype was seen just once. Alpha and beta chains were covered, as first-strand cDNA relied on TRAV- and TRBV-specific primers. The authors ran around 18 PCR cycles to amplify TCRs with a constant-region primer and V-primer adapter. TCRdb fed the reads into MiXCR, producing one record per CDR3 protein. The sample has fewer than 7,500 distinct CDR3 sequences, approximately 80% seen once. V shed 7 bases and J shed 2 bases, with 12 bases lying between them. This CDR3 has 13 amino acids. Germline V gene sequence: CDR1 SNHLY, CDR2 FYNNEI.

The V and J genes are TRBV2 and TRBJ2-7; D is ambiguous. This receptor was taken from a human donor with advanced metastatic prostate, ovarian, gallbladder or colorectal cancer (not recorded which). This table probably holds off-target reads from a library built for another chain. The CDR3 DNA follows: TGTGCCAGCACCCCTGGGCCAGCCTACGAGCAGTACTTC. It yields the protein CASTPGPAYEQYF.